This T cell receptor (beta chain) was sequenced in a study of metastatic and nonmetastatic thyroid tumors. Whole-study context: Repertoires from blood and tumor or nodule tissue of malignant and benign thyroid patients were compared.

Nobody among the patients had been given any treatment before thyroid surgery. TCRdb re-called clones from the PCR reads using MiXCR. The table lists 30,000 to 40,000 clones, roughly a sixth of them singletons, with roughly an eighth in the top ten. Of note for this clone: Germline and junction disagree at one end, which may indicate a read error.

Material: blood. This clonotype was obtained from a male donor with papillary thyroid cancer or a benign thyroid nodule (not recorded which). Some clones in this sample may be carry-over from other donors' samples.

This CDR3 reads CASSSGQW. The CDR3 nucleotides read TGTGCCAGCAGCTCTGGACAGTGG. V gene TRBV5-8 combines with J gene TRBJ2-1, with D maybe TRBD1 (6 bases). In germline, CDR1 is SGHTS, CDR2 YDEGEE. This CDR3 contains 8 residues.